This T cell receptor (beta chain) was recovered during a study of human thymus T cells. Sequencing was performed with immunoSEQ multiplex PCR; in TCRdb, only in-frame clones are kept and a portion is missing. The sample records tens of thousands of clones, about 93% being singletons. This CDR3 contains 15 residues. In germline, CDR1 is SGHNT, CDR2 YYREEE (reference sequence). V was clipped by 5 bases and J by 4 bases; unmatched bases: 10. Sequencing was done on a sample of blood. The origin of this receptor is a boy in the first two years of life with a congenital heart defect but otherwise immunologically healthy. This chain links TRBV5-4 with TRBJ2-7; TRBD1 aligns across 9 bases. The CDR3 coding sequence is TGTGCCAGCAGGACCGCCGGGACAGGGCGGTACGAGCAGTACTTC. Translating gives CASRTAGTGRYEQYF.